The rows below give T cell receptor beta chains drawn from one sample of a study of cytomegalovirus exposure and HLA in healthy donors. Assay: immunoSEQ multiplex PCR; the TCRdb copy retains only in-frame clones and omits some. Of over 80,000 clones in the sample, less than 80% were seen once. Sequencing used PBMCs. The receptors come from a boy aged 5-17 years in good health and CMV-seropositive. CDR3s include the opening cysteine and the closing phenylalanine or tryptophan. Fields, in order: CDR3 protein, CDR3 DNA, V gene, CDR3 length, J gene, D gene, clone size. D genes are given only for firm matches. Not all rows give a size; the values are once, few, many and, for expanded clones, a class.

CDR3: CASRGDRGFPGPWDTQYF; DNA: TGTGCCAGTAGGGGGGACAGGGGCTTCCCGGGACCCTGGGATACGCAGTATTTT; V: TRBV19; length: 18; J: TRBJ2-3; D: TRBD1; size: -
CDR3: CASSLGLKSYNEQFF; DNA: TGTGCCAGCAGCTTGGGACTGAAGTCCTACAATGAGCAGTTCTTC; V: TRBV5-6; length: 15; J: TRBJ2-1; D: -; size: -
CDR3: CASSVAVRGTDTQYF; DNA: TGTGCCAGCAGCGTAGCGGTTCGGGGGACAGATACGCAGTATTTT; V: TRBV9; length: 15; J: TRBJ2-3; D: -; size: once
CDR3: CASSDTSKETQYF; DNA: TGTGCCAGCAGTGATACTAGTAAAGAGACCCAGTACTTC; V: TRBV2; length: 13; J: TRBJ2-5; D: -; size: -
CDR3: CASPHIRDQPQHF; DNA: TGTGCCAGCCCGCACATCAGGGATCAGCCCCAGCATTTT; V: TRBV21-1; length: 13; J: TRBJ1-5; D: -; size: -
CDR3: CASSLLGGGHTGELFF; DNA: TGTGCCAGCAGCTTACTCGGCGGGGGGCACACCGGGGAGCTGTTTTTT; V: TRBV7-3; length: 16; J: TRBJ2-2; D: TRBD2; size: -
CDR3: CASSSRTSGMGEQYF; DNA: TGTGCCAGCAGCTCGCGGACTAGCGGGATGGGGGAGCAGTACTTC; V: TRBV7-8; length: 15; J: TRBJ2-7; D: TRBD2; size: -
CDR3: CASSTDRGPLEQYF; DNA: TGTGCCAGCAGCACGGACAGGGGGCCTCTTGAGCAGTACTTC; V: TRBV6-1; length: 14; J: TRBJ2-7; D: TRBD1; size: -
CDR3: CASSEAAYRTSNTGELFF; DNA: TGTGCCAGCAGTGAAGCGGCCTATAGGACAAGTAACACCGGGGAGCTGTTTTTT; V: TRBV6-1; length: 18; J: TRBJ2-2; D: -; size: -
CDR3: CASYSGLYYEQYF; DNA: TGCGCCAGCTATTCAGGACTATACTACGAGCAGTACTTC; V: TRBV10-2; length: 13; J: TRBJ2-7; D: -; size: once
CDR3: CATSGQGAGEETQYF; DNA: TGTGCCACCAGCGGACAGGGGGCTGGTGAAGAGACCCAGTACTTC; V: TRBV15; length: 15; J: TRBJ2-5; D: TRBD1; size: -
CDR3: CASSQGGYGGERAGTQYF; DNA: TGCGCCAGCAGCCAAGGTGGTTACGGGGGAGAGCGGGCCGGTACGCAGTATTTT; V: TRBV4-1; length: 18; J: TRBJ2-3; D: -; size: -
CDR3: CASSKLGQANTEAFF; DNA: TGTGCCAGCAGTAAACTGGGACAGGCGAACACTGAAGCTTTCTTT; V: TRBV2; length: 15; J: TRBJ1-1; D: TRBD1; size: -
CDR3: CASIDRGYRGDAQYF; DNA: TGTGCCAGCATTGACAGGGGCTACAGGGGGGACGCGCAGTACTTC; V: TRBV28; length: 15; J: TRBJ2-7; D: TRBD1; size: -
CDR3: CASSQDRDRGGDTQYF; DNA: TGCGCCAGCAGCCAAGATAGGGACAGGGGAGGAGATACGCAGTATTTT; V: TRBV4-3; length: 16; J: TRBJ2-3; D: TRBD1; size: -
CDR3: CASSSGWTGIGYTF; DNA: TGTGCCAGCAGCTCAGGTTGGACAGGGATTGGCTACACCTTC; V: TRBV7-9; length: 14; J: TRBJ1-2; D: TRBD1; size: -
CDR3: CASSLSGGGNTIYF; DNA: TGTGCCAGCAGCTTATCAGGGGGCGGAAACACCATATATTTT; V: TRBV7-6; length: 14; J: TRBJ1-3; D: TRBD1; size: once
CDR3: CASSDAMRFGGYTF; DNA: TGTGCCAGTAGTGATGCAATGAGGTTTGGAGGCTACACCTTC; V: TRBV19; length: 14; J: TRBJ1-2; D: -; size: -
CDR3: CASSLGDREAFF; DNA: TGTGCCAGCAGCTTAGGAGACAGGGAAGCTTTCTTT; V: TRBV7-9; length: 12; J: TRBJ1-1; D: -; size: few
CDR3: CASSPRGAPETQYF; DNA: TGTGCCAGTAGCCCCAGAGGCGCCCCAGAGACCCAGTACTTC; V: TRBV19; length: 14; J: TRBJ2-5; D: -; size: -
CDR3: CAWSSGPNQPQHF; DNA: TGTGCCTGGAGTTCGGGTCCGAATCAGCCCCAGCATTTT; V: TRBV30; length: 13; J: TRBJ1-5; D: -; size: few
CDR3: CASSLYRGGLNSGANVLTF; DNA: TGTGCCAGCAGCTTGTATAGGGGGGGACTGAACTCTGGGGCCAACGTCCTGACTTTC; V: TRBV5-4; length: 19; J: TRBJ2-6; D: -; size: -
CDR3: CASTRGPLQPQHF; DNA: TGTGCCAGCACCAGGGGACCCTTACAGCCCCAGCATTTT; V: TRBV6-5; length: 13; J: TRBJ1-5; D: -; size: -
CDR3: CASSVDDSLLGNTIYF; DNA: TGTGCCAGCAGCGTAGACGACAGCCTCCTCGGAAACACCATATATTTT; V: TRBV9; length: 16; J: TRBJ1-3; D: -; size: -
CDR3: CASSQQGGFTGELFF; DNA: TGTGCCAGCAGCCAGCAGGGAGGGTTCACCGGGGAGCTGTTTTTT; V: TRBV14; length: 15; J: TRBJ2-2; D: TRBD2; size: few
CDR3: CASTPGNGRALLIF; DNA: TGTGCCAGCACCCCTGGGAACGGGAGGGCCCTTCTTATCTTC; V: TRBV9; length: 14; J: TRBJ2-1; D: TRBD2; size: once
CDR3: CASSSGVTGELFF; DNA: TGTGCCAGTAGTTCAGGGGTCACCGGGGAGCTGTTTTTT; V: TRBV19; length: 13; J: TRBJ2-2; D: -; size: -
CDR3: CAGRGLGTQETQYF; DNA: TGTGCCGGCAGAGGACTAGGGACACAAGAGACCCAGTACTTC; V: TRBV21-1; length: 14; J: TRBJ2-5; D: -; size: -
CDR3: CASSGFQGTQYF; DNA: TGTGCCAGCAGTGGTTTTCAGGGTACGCAGTATTTT; V: TRBV6-1; length: 12; J: TRBJ2-3; D: -; size: few
CDR3: CASSLPRGGIYNEQFF; DNA: TGCGCCAGCAGCCTCCCGCGGGGCGGGATCTACAATGAGCAGTTCTTC; V: TRBV5-1; length: 16; J: TRBJ2-1; D: -; size: -
CDR3: CASSTVGRWNTEAFF; DNA: TGTGCCAGCAGTACGGTCGGGAGGTGGAACACTGAAGCTTTCTTT; V: TRBV25-1; length: 15; J: TRBJ1-1; D: -; size: -
CDR3: CASSSSGGAGSHEQFF; DNA: TGTGCCAGCAGCTCCAGCGGGGGGGCCGGTTCTCATGAGCAGTTCTTC; V: TRBV7-9; length: 16; J: TRBJ2-1; D: TRBD2; size: once
CDR3: CASSYPRVSYTEAFF; DNA: TGTGCCAGCAGTTACCCGAGGGTTTCTTACACTGAAGCTTTCTTT; V: TRBV27; length: 15; J: TRBJ1-1; D: -; size: -
CDR3: CASSIGGTANTEAFF; DNA: TGTGCCAGTAGTATAGGCGGGACAGCCAACACTGAAGCTTTCTTT; V: TRBV19; length: 15; J: TRBJ1-1; D: TRBD1; size: few
CDR3: CATSRDLPGTERTEAFF; DNA: TGTGCCACCAGCAGAGATCTTCCGGGCACAGAGCGGACTGAAGCTTTCTTT; V: TRBV15; length: 17; J: TRBJ1-1; D: -; size: -
CDR3: CSATGYNEQFF; DNA: TGCAGCGCTACAGGATACAATGAGCAGTTCTTC; V: TRBV29-1; length: 11; J: TRBJ2-1; D: -; size: -
CDR3: CASSKDRSVPQHF; DNA: TGTGCCAGCAGCAAGGACAGAAGTGTACCCCAGCATTTT; V: TRBV14; length: 13; J: TRBJ1-5; D: -; size: -
CDR3: CASRMTGAAYNEQFF; DNA: TGTGCCAGCAGGATGACAGGGGCGGCCTACAATGAGCAGTTCTTC; V: TRBV2; length: 15; J: TRBJ2-1; D: TRBD1; size: -
CDR3: CASSYNTGANYGYTF; DNA: TGTGCCAGCAGCTATAACACAGGGGCTAACTATGGCTACACCTTC; V: TRBV7-8; length: 15; J: TRBJ1-2; D: TRBD1; size: -
CDR3: CASSENRDGYTF; DNA: TGTGCCAGCAGTGAAAACCGGGATGGCTACACCTTC; V: TRBV6-1; length: 12; J: TRBJ1-2; D: -; size: -
CDR3: CASSDYPGGYTF; DNA: TGTGCCAGTAGCGATTACCCGGGAGGCTACACCTTC; V: TRBV19; length: 12; J: TRBJ1-2; D: -; size: -
CDR3: CASSQDGGRADTQYF; DNA: TGCGCCAGCAGCCAAGATGGCGGGAGGGCAGATACGCAGTATTTT; V: TRBV4-3; length: 15; J: TRBJ2-3; D: TRBD2; size: -
CDR3: CASSLALVLGQYF; DNA: TGTGCCAGCAGCTTAGCGCTAGTACTTGGGCAGTATTTT; V: TRBV7-9; length: 13; J: TRBJ2-3; D: -; size: few
CDR3: CATSSDREFNYGYTF; DNA: TGTGCCACCAGCAGCGACAGGGAGTTTAACTATGGCTACACCTTC; V: TRBV15; length: 15; J: TRBJ1-2; D: TRBD1; size: -
CDR3: CSVKGAGVPSTDTQYF; DNA: TGCAGCGTCAAGGGCGCGGGGGTACCCAGCACAGATACGCAGTATTTT; V: TRBV29-1; length: 16; J: TRBJ2-3; D: TRBD2; size: -
CDR3: CASSSPQRGGPADTQYF; DNA: TGTGCCAGCAGCTCCCCCCAGCGGGGGGGCCCCGCAGATACGCAGTATTTT; V: TRBV5-4; length: 17; J: TRBJ2-3; D: TRBD2; size: -
CDR3: CASSAGLGGYTF; DNA: TGTGCCAGCAGCGCGGGACTGGGGGGCTACACCTTC; V: TRBV27; length: 12; J: TRBJ1-2; D: -; size: -
CDR3: CASSKGQPSYNEQFF; DNA: TGTGCCAGCAGTAAAGGACAGCCCTCCTACAATGAGCAGTTCTTC; V: TRBV6-5; length: 15; J: TRBJ2-1; D: -; size: few
CDR3: CASRPRLAGGGTDTQYF; DNA: TGTGCCAGCAGGCCTAGACTAGCGGGAGGGGGCACAGATACGCAGTATTTT; V: TRBV7-2; length: 17; J: TRBJ2-3; D: TRBD2; size: -
CDR3: CASSLGVGTDTQYF; DNA: TGTGCCAGCAGTCTCGGGGTTGGCACAGATACGCAGTATTTT; V: TRBV6-6; length: 14; J: TRBJ2-3; D: -; size: few
CDR3: CASSKFEKGQKAFQPQHF; DNA: TGTGCCAGCAGCAAATTTGAGAAGGGACAGAAAGCCTTTCAGCCCCAGCATTTT; V: TRBV21-1; length: 18; J: TRBJ1-5; D: -; size: -
CDR3: CASSSFQGIYNSPLHF; DNA: TGTGCCAGCAGCTCCTTCCAGGGGATCTATAATTCACCCCTCCACTTT; V: TRBV7-9; length: 16; J: TRBJ1-6; D: -; size: -
CDR3: CASSVGDSYYEQYF; DNA: TGTGCCAGCAGCGTAGGGGACTCGTACTACGAGCAGTACTTC; V: TRBV9; length: 14; J: TRBJ2-7; D: -; size: -
CDR3: CASSPGQYYNEQFF; DNA: TGTGCCAGCAGCCCGGGACAGTACTACAATGAGCAGTTCTTC; V: TRBV7-2; length: 14; J: TRBJ2-1; D: TRBD1; size: -
CDR3: CAWNGLGRGNTIYF; DNA: TGTGCCTGGAACGGGCTAGGGAGGGGAAACACCATATATTTT; V: TRBV30; length: 14; J: TRBJ1-3; D: -; size: -
CDR3: CSVATGDWGEKLFF; DNA: TGCAGCGTTGCTACAGGGGATTGGGGCGAAAAACTGTTTTTT; V: TRBV29-1; length: 14; J: TRBJ1-4; D: TRBD1; size: few
CDR3: CAWTGGNTIYF; DNA: TGTGCCTGGACAGGGGGAAACACCATATATTTT; V: TRBV30; length: 11; J: TRBJ1-3; D: -; size: few